This T cell receptor (beta chain) was sequenced for a study of blood T cell repertoires in COVID-19. As for the study in general: The United States, Italy and Spain provided the acute and convalescent COVID-19 samples. Sources were T cells, B-cell-depleted T cells, or PBMCs; the material itself was cDNA or gDNA.

Per the germline V gene, CDR1 is SGHNT and CDR2 is YYREEE (reference sequence). CDR3 length: 15 residues. The V and J ends lost 1 base and 0 bases respectively, with 8 bases between them. Original methodology: The authors estimated nucleated cell counts from reference gene primer amplification. The data were produced by immunoSEQ multiplex PCR, yet TCRdb's version contains in-frame clones alone and is incomplete. D and trimming were read from the DNA, whereas the V and J calls and clone size are those reported in that table. The sample lists roughly 140,000 clones, about 77% occurring once. Sequenced material: peripheral blood. The V call is TRBV5-4, the J call TRBJ2-1; D gene ambiguous. The clonotype comes from a man between 60 and 75 years old with acute or convalescent COVID-19. The CDR3 nucleotides read TGTGCCAGCAGCTTGCCTGGCAGCTCCTACAATGAGCAGTTCTTC. Its protein is CASSLPGSSYNEQFF.